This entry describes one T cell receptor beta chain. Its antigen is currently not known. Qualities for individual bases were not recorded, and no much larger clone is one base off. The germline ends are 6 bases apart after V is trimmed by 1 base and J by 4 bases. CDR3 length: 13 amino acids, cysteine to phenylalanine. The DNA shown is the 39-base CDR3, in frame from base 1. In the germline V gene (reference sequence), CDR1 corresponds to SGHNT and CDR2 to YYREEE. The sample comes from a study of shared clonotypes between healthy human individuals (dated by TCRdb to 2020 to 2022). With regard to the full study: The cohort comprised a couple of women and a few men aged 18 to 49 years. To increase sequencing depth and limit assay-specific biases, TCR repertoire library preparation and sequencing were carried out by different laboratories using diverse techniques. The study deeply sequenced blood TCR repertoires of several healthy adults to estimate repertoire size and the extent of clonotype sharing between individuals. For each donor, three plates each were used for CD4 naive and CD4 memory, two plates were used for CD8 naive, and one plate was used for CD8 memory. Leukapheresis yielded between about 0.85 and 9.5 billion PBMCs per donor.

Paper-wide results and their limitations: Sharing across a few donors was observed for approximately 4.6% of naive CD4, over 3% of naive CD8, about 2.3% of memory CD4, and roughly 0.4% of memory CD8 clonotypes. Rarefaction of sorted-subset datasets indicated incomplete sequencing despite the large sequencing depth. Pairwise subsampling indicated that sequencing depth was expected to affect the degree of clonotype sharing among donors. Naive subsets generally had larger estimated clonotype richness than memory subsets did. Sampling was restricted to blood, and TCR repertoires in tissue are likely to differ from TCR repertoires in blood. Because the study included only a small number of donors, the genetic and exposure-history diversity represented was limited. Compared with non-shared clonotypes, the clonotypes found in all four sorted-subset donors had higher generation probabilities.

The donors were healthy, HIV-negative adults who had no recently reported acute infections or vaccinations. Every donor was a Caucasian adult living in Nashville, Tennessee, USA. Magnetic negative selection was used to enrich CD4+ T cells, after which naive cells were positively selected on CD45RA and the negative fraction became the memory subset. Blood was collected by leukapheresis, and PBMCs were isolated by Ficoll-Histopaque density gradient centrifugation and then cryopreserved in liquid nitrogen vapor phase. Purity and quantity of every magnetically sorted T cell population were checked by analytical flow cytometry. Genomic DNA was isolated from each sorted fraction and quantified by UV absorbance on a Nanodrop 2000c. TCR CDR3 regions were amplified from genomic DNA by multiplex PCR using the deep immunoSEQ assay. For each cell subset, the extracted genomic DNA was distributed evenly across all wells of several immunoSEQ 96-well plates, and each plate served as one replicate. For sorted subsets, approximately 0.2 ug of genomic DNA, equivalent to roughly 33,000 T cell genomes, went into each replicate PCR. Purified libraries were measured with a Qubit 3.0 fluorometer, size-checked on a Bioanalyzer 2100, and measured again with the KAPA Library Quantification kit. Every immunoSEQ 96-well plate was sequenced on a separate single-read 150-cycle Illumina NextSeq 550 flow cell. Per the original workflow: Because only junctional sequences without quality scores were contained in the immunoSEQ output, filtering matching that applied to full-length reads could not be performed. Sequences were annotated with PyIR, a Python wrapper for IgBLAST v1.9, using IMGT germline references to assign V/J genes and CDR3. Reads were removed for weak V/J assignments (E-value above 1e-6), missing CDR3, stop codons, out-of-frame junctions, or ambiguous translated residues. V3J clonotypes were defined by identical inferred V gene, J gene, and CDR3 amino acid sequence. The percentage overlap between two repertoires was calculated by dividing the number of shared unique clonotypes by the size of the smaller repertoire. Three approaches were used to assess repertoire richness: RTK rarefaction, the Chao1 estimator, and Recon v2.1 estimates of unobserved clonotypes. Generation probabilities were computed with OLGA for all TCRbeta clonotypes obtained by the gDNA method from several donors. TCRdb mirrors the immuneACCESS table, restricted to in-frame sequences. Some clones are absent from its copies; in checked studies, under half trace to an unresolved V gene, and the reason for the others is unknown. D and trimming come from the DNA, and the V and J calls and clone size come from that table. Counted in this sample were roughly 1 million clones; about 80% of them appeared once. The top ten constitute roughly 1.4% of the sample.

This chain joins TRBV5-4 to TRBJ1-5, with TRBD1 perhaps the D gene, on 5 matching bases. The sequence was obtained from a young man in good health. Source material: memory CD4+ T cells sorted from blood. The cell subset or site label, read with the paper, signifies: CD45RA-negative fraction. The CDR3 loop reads CASSLWGNQPQHF. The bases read TGTGCCAGCAGCTTGTGGGGGAATCAGCCCCAGCATTTT.